The text below deals with one T cell receptor beta chain. Source study methods: Amplification from reference gene primers served as the basis for estimated nucleated cell counts. TCRdb's copy holds only in-frame clones and misses some; the assay was immunoSEQ multiplex PCR. Clone size and the V and J calls come from that table; the DNA yielded D and trimming. This table holds 270,000 or so clones, about 80% found once. V was pared by 7 bases and J by 3 bases, with 9 bases between. This CDR3 has 13 amino acids. Participants came from under 30 US areas, aged about 18 to 95 years. Donors were grouped by their self-reported clinical history. The sample belongs to a study of blood T cell repertoires in COVID-19.

Sample: PBMCs or T cells enriched from blood (not recorded which). The sequence was obtained from a man in his forties or fifties who had recovered from COVID-19. The V gene is TRBV12-3 or TRBV12-4, the J gene TRBJ1-4, with D tentatively TRBD1 (5 bases). The CDR3 nucleotides are TGTGCCAGCAAAGACAGAGCTAATGAAAAACTGTTTTTT. This encodes CASKDRANEKLFF.